This T cell receptor (beta chain) came from a study of blood T cells in healthy people across ages. The V gene lost 2 bases and the J gene lost 1 base, with 14 bases spanning the gap. Germline CDR1 and CDR2: SGHTA and FQGTGA. This CDR3 spans 16 amino acids. This clonotype was seen a few times. The antigen is not known. Broader study findings: Older age coincided with a roughly linear decline in TCR beta diversity per million T cells. More naive CD4+ cells and higher diversity were found in long-lived than in aged donors.

With a J-beta primer mix and a sample-barcoded 5' primer, a second PCR ran roughly 6 to 11 cycles. Each cDNA molecule was tagged by a template-switch adaptor that had 12 random nucleotides. MiXCR was run by TCRdb on the 5' RACE reads, yielding one entry per CDR3 protein. Of around 1,900,000 distinct CDR3 sequences in the sample, approximately 39% were seen once. With each sample, at least 5 micrograms of total RNA were extracted. The receptor was isolated from a human donor in good health. The chain employs TRBV7-3 and TRBJ2-5; D might be TRBD1 or TRBD2, each matching 5 bases. Material: blood. The CDR3 spells CASSLDVRGGQETQYF. CDR3 DNA: TGTGCCAGCAGCTTAGATGTCCGGGGCGGCCAAGAGACCCAGTACTTC.